This entry describes one T cell receptor beta chain. Sequencing of TCR beta was carried out in blood CD8+ and CD4+ T cells. Reverse transcription used about 0.45 to 1 ug RNA and random hexamers. The amplification used immunoSEQ multiplex PCR on TCR beta CDR3; it spanned 54 Vbeta and 13 Jbeta. TCRdb re-derived calls from the immunoSEQ multiplex PCR reads in MiXCR, one entry per CDR3 protein. The sample lists some 140,000 distinct CDR3 sequences; around 95% were seen once. CDR3 length equals 15 residues. V lost 3 bases and J 4 bases, leaving 13 bases between the germline ends. From germline, CDR1 is MDHEN and CDR2 SYDVKM. The data are from a study of CD8 T cells in Susac syndrome. Whole-study context: Each patient with Susac syndrome, at the time of blood draw, was therapy-naive, on corticosteroids, or on intravenous immunoglobulin alone.

V gene TRBV28 combines with J gene TRBJ2-1; the D gene is possibly TRBD1 (7 bases). The sequencing input was CD8+ T cells from PBMCs. The source of this sequence is a human donor with Susac syndrome. The chain's CDR3 is CASSFVRGEYNEQFF. The CDR3 region has the DNA TGTGCCAGCAGTTTTGTCAGGGGGGAATACAATGAGCAGTTCTTC.